Listed here are 10 T cell receptor beta chains from one sample, sequenced in a study of T cell responses to AZD1222 COVID-19 vaccine. Sequenced by immunoSEQ multiplex PCR; TCRdb stores in-frame clones only, minus some. The sample lists more than 85,000 clones; 70% to 80% were seen once. Specimen: peripheral blood, collected on day 0 of AZD1222 vaccination. The receptors stem from an adult in good health.

This rearrangement joins TRBV27 to TRBJ1-1; 9 bases map to TRBD1. The CDR3 is 14 amino acids. Losses at the gene ends were 5 bases for V and 3 bases for J; bases not matched to a gene: 4. Germline assignment: CDR1 MNHEY and CDR2 SMNVEV (reference sequence). The CDR3 region has the DNA TGTGCCAGCAGTAAACAGGGGGCGTACACTGAAGCTTTCTTT. Protein product: CASSKQGAYTEAFF.

This sequence joins TRBV29-1 and TRBJ2-1; D might be TRBD1 (6 bases). The length of the CDR3 is 12 residues. V gave up 6 bases and J gave up 8 bases, with 14 bases separating them. Germline CDR1 reads SQVTM; CDR2 reads ANQGSEA. For the CDR3, the DNA is TGCAGCGTCGCCGGGACAACTGATGAGCAGTTCTTC. Translation: CSVAGTTDEQFF.

The CDR3 region is CASSAPGTDTQYF. CDR3 coding DNA: TGTGCCAGTAGTGCACCAGGAACAGATACGCAGTATTTT. V and J are TRBV19 and TRBJ2-3; no clear D gene. The germline CDR1 and CDR2 sequences are LNHDA and SQIVND (reference sequence). V was clipped by 5 bases and J by 3 bases, with 9 bases between them. This CDR3 has 13 amino acids. The whole variable domain, filled in from reference TRBV19 and TRBJ2-3, reads DGGITQSPKYLFRKEGQNVTLSCEQNLNHDAMYWYRQDPGQGLRLIYYSQIVNDFQKGDIAEGYSVSREKKESFPLTVTSAQKNPTAFYLCASSAPGTDTQYFGPGTRLTVL.

The genes are TRBV5-1 and TRBJ1-6; D ambiguous. Germline V CDR1 and CDR2: SGHRS, YFSETQ. Trimming shortened V by 4 bases and J by 6 bases, and 17 bases separated the two germline ends. This CDR3 is built from 16 residues. The chain's CDR3 is CASSQGGELFNSPLHF. CDR3 nucleotide sequence: TGCGCCAGCAGCCAAGGAGGAGAATTATTTAATTCACCCCTCCACTTT.

This clone has just one count. The rearrangement uses TRBV10-1 and TRBJ2-2; 10 bases align to TRBD2. Germline V gene sequence: CDR1 WNHNN, CDR2 SYGVQD (reference sequence). The CDR3 totals 16 residues. V trimming: 3 bases; J trimming: 7 bases; junction bases outside the gene matches: 8. The CDR3 loop is CASSDSSGRAIGELFF. CDR3 bases: TGCGCCAGCAGTGACTCCAGCGGGAGGGCCATCGGGGAGCTGTTTTTT.

The chain's CDR3 is CASSQRRLAGGGNTGELFF. CDR3 bases: TGTGCCAGCAGCCAACGACGACTAGCGGGAGGTGGTAACACCGGGGAGCTGTTTTTT. The chain uses TRBV3-1 (or the pseudogene TRBV3-2) and TRBJ2-2; TRBD2 matches at 13 bases. Germline V gene lookup returns CDR1 LGHDT and CDR2 YNNKEL (reference sequence). This CDR3 has 19 residues. V trimming: 2 bases; J trimming: 2 bases; junction bases outside the gene matches: 8.

This chain connects TRBV11-2 to TRBJ2-5; perhaps TRBD2 as D (6 bases). Germline values: CDR1 SGHAT, CDR2 FQNNGV. The germline V and J ends were trimmed by 3 bases and 1 base, with 18 bases remaining between them. The CDR3 consists of 17 residues. The DNA of the CDR3 is TGTGCCAGCAGCTTCGGGCACGGCGGGGCAAGCCAAGAGACCCAGTACTTC. It encodes CASSFGHGGASQETQYF. Filled out from reference TRBV11-2 and TRBJ2-5, the complete variable domain reads EAGVAQSPRYKIIEKRQSVAFWCNPISGHATLYWYQQILGQGPKLLIQFQNNGVVDDSQLPKDRFSAERLKGVDSTLKIQPAKLEDSAVYLCASSFGHGGASQETQYFGPGTRLLVL.

V usage is TRBV7-8 and J usage is TRBJ1-5, with a tentative D call TRBD1 (5 bases). The germline gives CDR1 SGHVS, CDR2 FQNEAQ. The CDR3 totals 17 residues. The V end was cut by 1 base, the J end by 7 bases, with 20 bases between. CDR3 coding DNA: TGTGCCAGCAGCTTAGGGATCGCCCGGGGGAGAGGCCAGCCCCAGCATTTT. It codes for CASSLGIARGRGQPQHF.

A few counts support this clone. The chain joins TRBV1 to TRBJ2-3; TRBD2 is taken as the D call from the table, unchecked against the DNA. TRBV1 is labeled a pseudogene. The CDR3 runs 14 residues. For the CDR3, the DNA is TGCACCAGCAGCCAATCGCCGGGAGGGGATACGCAGTATTTT. It encodes CTSSQSPGGDTQYF.

This chain links TRBV2 with TRBJ2-2; 10 bases are shared with TRBD2. With V trimmed by 5 bases and J by 7 bases, 7 bases remained unmatched. This CDR3 spans 15 amino acids. Germline CDR1 SNHLY, CDR2 FYNNEI. CDR3 nucleotide sequence: TGTGCCAGCAGTAATAGCGGGAGGTTGAGCGGGGAGCTGTTTTTT. As protein: CASSNSGRLSGELFF.